Listed below are T cell receptor beta chains from one sample, sequenced in a study of blood T cells in healthy people across ages. TCRdb recomputed calls from the 5' RACE reads with MiXCR, one row per CDR3 protein. Seen here are some 1.8 million distinct CDR3 sequences, roughly two fifths observed once, and the top ten hold 23%. The sequencing sample was made of blood. The receptors come from a human donor in good health. Each CDR3 is given with its conserved first and last residue. A D gene is named only where the DNA matches it firmly. Expanded clones get a size class; other rows say once, few or many, or leave the size out.

v_call	d_call	j_call	clone_size	cdr3_aa	cdr3_nt
TRBV18	TRBD2	TRBJ2-1	few	CASSQIPPTTGGEQFF	TGTGCCAGCTCTCAGATCCCTCCAACGACGGGGGGTGAGCAGTTCTTC
TRBV5-8	TRBD1	TRBJ2-4	NA	CASSPQGQAYKNIQYF	TGTGCCAGCAGCCCTCAGGGACAGGCCTACAAAAACATTCAGTACTTC
TRBV12-3/TRBV12-4	TRBD1	TRBJ2-1	NA	CASSPGGSIPPSSYNEQFF	TGTGCCAGCAGCCCAGGGGGCTCGATCCCCCCGAGCTCCTACAATGAGCAGTTCTTC
TRBV24-1	TRBD2	TRBJ2-1	NA	CATSKPLAGGLNEQFF	TGTGCCACCAGCAAACCCCTAGCGGGGGGGCTGAATGAGCAGTTCTTC
TRBV7-3	NA	TRBJ2-5	NA	CASSFIAWGVQETQYF	TGTGCCAGCAGCTTCATAGCGTGGGGGGTACAAGAGACCCAGTACTTC
TRBV7-3	NA	TRBJ2-5	many	CASSPQGSGETQYF	TGTGCCAGCAGCCCCCAGGGGTCGGGGGAGACCCAGTACTTC
TRBV6-2/TRBV6-3	NA	TRBJ2-1	few	CASSYSRGDEQFF	TGTGCCAGCAGTTACTCGAGGGGGGATGAGCAGTTCTTC
TRBV4-3	NA	TRBJ1-6	NA	CASSRRTGSMAYNSPLHF	TGCGCCAGCAGCCGAAGAACGGGGTCTATGGCCTATAATTCACCCCTCCACTTT
TRBV5-5	NA	TRBJ2-5	NA	CASSRKGGQETQYF	TGTGCCAGCAGCCGGAAGGGGGGCCAAGAGACCCAGTACTTC
TRBV20-1	NA	TRBJ2-4	few	CSARAQAAKNIQYF	TGCAGTGCTAGGGCCCAGGCAGCCAAAAACATTCAGTACTTC
TRBV14	NA	TRBJ2-7	NA	CASRLRGDNSYEQYF	TGTGCCAGCAGACTCCGGGGGGACAACTCCTACGAGCAGTACTTC
TRBV5-5	TRBD1	TRBJ2-7	NA	CATTARTGRYEQYF	TGTGCCACTACAGCACGGACAGGTCGTTACGAGCAGTACTTC
TRBV20-1	NA	TRBJ2-5	NA	CSASDGVETQYF	TGCAGTGCTAGTGACGGGGTGGAGACCCAGTACTTC
TRBV20-1	NA	TRBJ1-2	few	CSARYRRLNYGYTF	TGCAGTGCTAGATACCGCAGGCTTAACTATGGCTACACCTTC
TRBV15	NA	TRBJ2-1	many	CATSGQWDGQFF	TGTGCCACCAGCGGACAGTGGGATGGGCAGTTCTTC
TRBV6-2/TRBV6-3	NA	TRBJ2-1	NA	CASSSGLRNEQFF	TGTGCCAGCAGTTCGGGACTTAGAAATGAGCAGTTCTTC
TRBV12-3/TRBV12-4	TRBD2	TRBJ2-5	NA	CASSLAPAGTPGETQYF	TGTGCCAGCAGTTTGGCCCCAGCGGGGACCCCTGGGGAGACCCAGTACTTC
TRBV20-1	NA	TRBJ1-2	few	CSAQSNPAGDYGYTF	TGCAGTGCCCAGTCGAACCCGGCGGGAGATTATGGCTACACCTTC
TRBV12-3/TRBV12-4	NA	TRBJ1-1	NA	CASTRDRSVNEAFF	TGTGCCAGCACCCGAGACCGGAGCGTAAATGAAGCTTTCTTT
TRBV12-3/TRBV12-4	NA	TRBJ1-1	few	CASSFREGFKAFF	TGTGCCAGCAGTTTCAGGGAGGGCTTCAAGGCTTTCTTT
TRBV12-3/TRBV12-4	NA	TRBJ2-7	NA	CASSLHSSGGHYEQDF	TGTGCCAGCAGTTTACACTCGAGCGGAGGGCACTACGAGCAGGACTTC
TRBV20-1	NA	TRBJ1-5	NA	CSARERGTQPQHF	TGCAGTGCTAGAGAAAGGGGGACTCAGCCCCAGCATTTT
TRBV27	NA	TRBJ1-6	few	CASSLQPPGLSPLHF	TGTGCCAGCAGTTTACAACCTCCAGGGCTCTCACCCCTCCACTTT
TRBV7-3	TRBD1	TRBJ2-3	NA	CASPKGQGNSSTDTQYF	TGTGCCAGCCCAAAGGGACAGGGGAATTCTAGCACAGATACGCAGTATTTT
TRBV28	TRBD2	TRBJ2-5	NA	CATTTRGETQYF	TGTGCAACCACTACGCGGGGGGAGACCCAGTACTTC
TRBV6-2/TRBV6-3	TRBD1	TRBJ2-3	NA	CASSSNRGYTDTQYF	TGTGCCAGCAGTTCTAACAGGGGCTACACAGATACGCAGTATTTT
TRBV20-1	NA	TRBJ1-1	many	CSASGPTEYTEAFF	TGCAGTGCTTCAGGGCCGACGGAATACACTGAAGCTTTCTTT
TRBV20-1	TRBD1	TRBJ2-7	NA	CSARDGQGYEQYF	TGCAGTGCTAGAGATGGACAGGGCTACGAGCAGTACTTC
TRBV29-1	TRBD1	TRBJ2-5	many	CSAGQGEETQYF	TGCAGCGCCGGTCAGGGGGAAGAGACCCAGTACTTC
TRBV7-3	NA	TRBJ1-1	NA	CASSLMENNTEAFF	TGTGCCAGCAGCTTAATGGAGAATAACACTGAAGCTTTCTTT
TRBV12-3/TRBV12-4	TRBD1	TRBJ2-7	few	CASGQGGGQYF	TGTGCCAGCGGCCAAGGGGGCGGGCAGTACTTC
TRBV13	NA	TRBJ2-5	NA	CASSHRLQETQYF	TGTGCCAGCAGCCACAGGTTACAAGAGACCCAGTACTTC
TRBV7-2	TRBD2	TRBJ2-3	NA	CASSLVEGPRGGPPDTQYF	TGTGCCAGCAGCTTAGTAGAAGGCCCCCGCGGGGGGCCCCCAGATACGCAGTATTTT
TRBV2	NA	TRBJ1-1	NA	CASSEVGRQQEAFF	TGTGCCAGCAGTGAAGTAGGTAGGCAGCAAGAAGCTTTCTTT
TRBV29-1	NA	TRBJ1-1	NA	CSVILMMNTEAFF	TGCAGCGTTATCCTGATGATGAACACTGAAGCTTTCTTT
TRBV11-2	NA	TRBJ1-1	NA	CASSFHTAVNTEAFF	TGTGCCAGCAGCTTTCATACGGCAGTGAACACTGAAGCTTTCTTT
TRBV10-3	NA	TRBJ1-5	NA	CAVSEERDQPRHF	TGTGCCGTCAGTGAGGAAAGAGACCAGCCCCGGCATTTT
TRBV7-2	TRBD1	TRBJ1-4	once	CASSSRRGGGSDERLFF	TGTGCCAGCAGCTCCAGAAGAGGGGGCGGCTCTGATGAAAGACTGTTTTTT
TRBV7-6	NA	TRBJ2-5	few	CASSPPRGRGQETQYF	TGTGCCAGCAGCCCACCCCGGGGTAGGGGGCAAGAGACCCAGTACTTC
TRBV28	NA	TRBJ2-7	many	CASSLRGVSYEQYF	TGTGCCAGCAGCTTGAGGGGGGTCTCCTACGAGCAGTACTTC
TRBV5-1	NA	TRBJ2-7	NA	CASSFYLTHHEQYF	TGCGCCAGCAGCTTCTATCTGACTCACCACGAGCAGTACTTC
TRBV20-1	NA	TRBJ2-7	NA	CSAKLDGRAYEQYF	TGCAGTGCTAAGTTGGACGGAAGAGCCTACGAGCAGTACTTC
TRBV6-2/TRBV6-3	TRBD1	TRBJ1-2	few	CASSYNRGPYGYTF	TGTGCCAGCAGTTACAACAGGGGACCCTATGGCTACACCTTC
TRBV12-3/TRBV12-4	TRBD2	TRBJ2-1	NA	CASSGSGGARQFF	TGTGCCAGCAGTGGTAGCGGGGGGGCGAGGCAGTTCTTC
TRBV6-2/TRBV6-3	TRBD2	TRBJ2-1	NA	CASSPSGGPWDPIRQFF	TGTGCCAGCAGTCCTAGCGGGGGGCCATGGGACCCTATCCGGCAGTTCTTC
TRBV6-1	NA	TRBJ2-5	NA	CASSVGSGGYETQYF	TGTGCCAGCAGTGTGGGAAGCGGAGGCTATGAGACCCAGTACTTC
TRBV20-1	NA	TRBJ2-5	NA	CSARGDGQETQYF	TGCAGTGCTAGAGGCGACGGACAAGAGACCCAGTACTTC
TRBV11-2	TRBD1	TRBJ1-2	few	CASSLGSGTGYGYTF	TGTGCCAGCAGCTTGGGATCCGGGACAGGCTATGGCTACACCTTC
TRBV5-7	NA	TRBJ2-6	NA	CASSLNHRDCPMSGANVLTF	TGTGCCAGCAGCTTGAATCACAGGGACTGCCCTATGTCTGGGGCCAACGTCCTGACTTTC
TRBV20-1	NA	TRBJ2-3	NA	CSASDEGFTDTQYF	TGCAGTGCTAGTGACGAGGGGTTCACAGATACGCAGTATTTT
TRBV3-1	NA	TRBJ2-3	NA	CASSQTHGDTQYF	TGTGCCAGCAGCCAAACCCATGGGGATACGCAGTATTTT
TRBV12-3/TRBV12-4	NA	TRBJ1-6	NA	CASSPYRVGSPLHF	TGTGCCAGCAGTCCCTACAGGGTCGGGTCACCCCTCCACTTT
TRBV12-3/TRBV12-4	NA	TRBJ1-1	NA	CASAVKVEFEAFF	TGTGCCAGCGCGGTAAAGGTGGAGTTTGAAGCTTTCTTT
TRBV6-2/TRBV6-3	TRBD1	TRBJ2-6	NA	CASSPGTGGLSGANVLTF	TGTGCCAGCAGCCCCGGGACAGGGGGCCTCTCTGGGGCCAACGTCCTGACTTTC
TRBV19	TRBD2	TRBJ2-7	NA	CASSISRTSKEQYF	TGTGCCAGTAGTATCTCACGGACTAGTAAAGAGCAGTACTTC
TRBV25-1	NA	TRBJ2-1	many	CASSGPVNEQFF	TGTGCCAGCAGTGGACCGGTTAATGAGCAGTTCTTC
TRBV3-1	NA	TRBJ2-7	NA	CASSGDRYGYEQYF	TGTGCCAGCAGCGGAGACCGGTATGGCTACGAGCAGTACTTC